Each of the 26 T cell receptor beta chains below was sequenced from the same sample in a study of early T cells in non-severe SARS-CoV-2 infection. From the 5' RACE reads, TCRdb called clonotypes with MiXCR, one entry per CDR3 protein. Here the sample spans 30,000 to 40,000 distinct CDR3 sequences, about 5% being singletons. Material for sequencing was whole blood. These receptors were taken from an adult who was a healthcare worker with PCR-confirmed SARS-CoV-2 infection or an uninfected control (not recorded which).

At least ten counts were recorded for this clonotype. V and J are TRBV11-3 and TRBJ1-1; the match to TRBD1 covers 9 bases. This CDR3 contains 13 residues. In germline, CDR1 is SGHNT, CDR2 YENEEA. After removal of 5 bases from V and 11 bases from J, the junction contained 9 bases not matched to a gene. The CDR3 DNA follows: TGTGCCAGCAGCCGGGGACAGGGATCGGTCGCTTTCTTT. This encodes CASSRGQGSVAFF.

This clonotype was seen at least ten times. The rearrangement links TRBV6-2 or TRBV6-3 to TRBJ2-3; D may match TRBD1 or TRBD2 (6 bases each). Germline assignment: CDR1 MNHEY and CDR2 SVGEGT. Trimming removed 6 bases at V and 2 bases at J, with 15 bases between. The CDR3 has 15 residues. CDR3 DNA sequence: TGTGCCAGCAGGATGGACGGGGGCCTCACAGATACGCAGTATTTT. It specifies CASRMDGGLTDTQYF.

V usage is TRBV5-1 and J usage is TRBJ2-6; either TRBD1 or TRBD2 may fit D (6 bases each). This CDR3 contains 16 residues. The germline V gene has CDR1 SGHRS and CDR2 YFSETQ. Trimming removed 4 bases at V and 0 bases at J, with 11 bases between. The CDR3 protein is CASSRGPNSGANVLTF. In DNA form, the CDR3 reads TGCGCCAGCAGCCGGGGGCCGAACTCTGGGGCCAACGTCCTGACTTTC.

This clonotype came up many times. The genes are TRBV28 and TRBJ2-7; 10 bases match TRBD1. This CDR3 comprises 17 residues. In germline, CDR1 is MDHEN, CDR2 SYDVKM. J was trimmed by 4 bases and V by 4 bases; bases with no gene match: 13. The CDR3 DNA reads TGTGCCAGCAGTTCCCCATCCGGGACAGGGGTTCTTTACGAGCAGTACTTC. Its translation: CASSSPSGTGVLYEQYF.

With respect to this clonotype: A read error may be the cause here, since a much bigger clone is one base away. Written as DNA, the CDR3 is TGTACCAGCAGCCTCGAGAATGAGCAGTTCTTC. Translating it yields CTSSLENEQFF. The chain employs TRBV28 and TRBJ2-1; the D is unclear. Germline V gene lookup returns CDR1 MDHEN and CDR2 SYDVKM. The length of the CDR3 is 11 residues.

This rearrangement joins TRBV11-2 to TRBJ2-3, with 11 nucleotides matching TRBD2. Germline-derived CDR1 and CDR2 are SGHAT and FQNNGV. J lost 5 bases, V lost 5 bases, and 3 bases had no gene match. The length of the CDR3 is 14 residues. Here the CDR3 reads CASSLGLAVDTQYF. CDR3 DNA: TGTGCCAGCAGCCTGGGACTAGCGGTAGATACGCAGTATTTT. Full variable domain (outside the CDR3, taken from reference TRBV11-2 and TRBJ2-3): EAGVAQSPRYKIIEKRQSVAFWCNPISGHATLYWYQQILGQGPKLLIQFQNNGVVDDSQLPKDRFSAERLKGVDSTLKIQPAKLEDSAVYLCASSLGLAVDTQYFGPGTRLTVL.

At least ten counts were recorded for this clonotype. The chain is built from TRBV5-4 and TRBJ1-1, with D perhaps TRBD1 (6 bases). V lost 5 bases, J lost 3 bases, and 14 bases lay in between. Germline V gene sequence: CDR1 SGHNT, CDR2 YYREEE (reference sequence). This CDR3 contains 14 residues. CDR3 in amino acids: CASSFREGDTEAFF. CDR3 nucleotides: TGTGCCAGCAGTTTTCGGGAGGGGGACACTGAAGCTTTCTTT. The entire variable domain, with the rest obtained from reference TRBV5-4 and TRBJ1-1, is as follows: ETGVTQSPTHLIKTRGQQVTLRCSSQSGHNTVSWYQQALGQGPQFIFQYYREEENGRGNFPPRFSGLQFPNYSSELNVNALELDDSALYLCASSFREGDTEAFFGQGTRLTVV.

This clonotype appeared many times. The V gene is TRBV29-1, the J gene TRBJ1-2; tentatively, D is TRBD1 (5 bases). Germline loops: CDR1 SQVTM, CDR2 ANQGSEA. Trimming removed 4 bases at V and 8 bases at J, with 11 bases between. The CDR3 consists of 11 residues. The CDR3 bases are TGCAGCGTTGGTCCCCAGGGCGGCTACACCTTC. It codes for CSVGPQGGYTF.

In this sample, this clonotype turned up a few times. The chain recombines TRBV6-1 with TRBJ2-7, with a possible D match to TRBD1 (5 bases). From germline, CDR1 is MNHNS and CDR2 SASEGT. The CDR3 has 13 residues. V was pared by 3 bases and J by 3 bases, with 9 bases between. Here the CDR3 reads CASSDSGFYEQYF. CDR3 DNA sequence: TGTGCCAGCAGTGATTCAGGGTTCTACGAGCAGTACTTC.

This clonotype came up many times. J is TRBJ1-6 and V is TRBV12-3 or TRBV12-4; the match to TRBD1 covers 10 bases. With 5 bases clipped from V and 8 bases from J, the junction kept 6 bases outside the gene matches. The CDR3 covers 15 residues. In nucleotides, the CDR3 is TGTGCCAGCAGTGCGGACAGGGGGGCCCATTCACCCCTCCACTTT. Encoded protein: CASSADRGAHSPLHF.

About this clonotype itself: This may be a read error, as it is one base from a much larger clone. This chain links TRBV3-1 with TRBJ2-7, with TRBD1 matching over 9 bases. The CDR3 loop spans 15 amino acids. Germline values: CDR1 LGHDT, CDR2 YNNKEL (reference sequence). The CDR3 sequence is CASGQSLGQGYEQYF. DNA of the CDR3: TGTGCCAGCGGCCAAAGCCTGGGACAGGGTTACGAGCAGTACTTC.

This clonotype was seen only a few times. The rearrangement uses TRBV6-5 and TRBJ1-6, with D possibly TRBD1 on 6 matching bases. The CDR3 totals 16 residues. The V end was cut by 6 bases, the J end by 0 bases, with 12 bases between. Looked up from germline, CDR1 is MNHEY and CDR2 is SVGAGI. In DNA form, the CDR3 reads TGTGCCAGCAGCAGGGACACAAGCTCCTATAATTCACCCCTCCACTTT. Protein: CASSRDTSSYNSPLHF.

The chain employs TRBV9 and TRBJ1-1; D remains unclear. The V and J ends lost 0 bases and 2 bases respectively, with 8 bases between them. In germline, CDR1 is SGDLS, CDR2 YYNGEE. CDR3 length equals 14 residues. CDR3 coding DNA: TGTGCCAGCAGCGTAGCCCCTCCAAACACTGAAGCTTTCTTT. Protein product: CASSVAPPNTEAFF.

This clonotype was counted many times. The CDR3 DNA reads as TGTGCCAGCAGCCAAGTAGACTACGAGCAGTACTTC. It yields the protein CASSQVDYEQYF. This chain uses TRBV3-1 with TRBJ2-7; no clear D gene. The germline V and J ends were trimmed by 1 base and 3 bases, with 4 bases remaining between them. CDR1 LGHDT and CDR2 YNNKEL come from the germline V gene (reference sequence). The CDR3 consists of 12 residues.

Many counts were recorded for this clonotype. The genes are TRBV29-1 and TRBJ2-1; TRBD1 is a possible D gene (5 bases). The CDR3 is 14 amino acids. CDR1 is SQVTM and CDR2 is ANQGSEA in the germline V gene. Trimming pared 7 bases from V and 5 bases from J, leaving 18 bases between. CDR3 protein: CSAPGQKLNNEQFF. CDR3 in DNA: TGCAGCGCCCCAGGGCAGAAACTAAACAATGAGCAGTTCTTC.

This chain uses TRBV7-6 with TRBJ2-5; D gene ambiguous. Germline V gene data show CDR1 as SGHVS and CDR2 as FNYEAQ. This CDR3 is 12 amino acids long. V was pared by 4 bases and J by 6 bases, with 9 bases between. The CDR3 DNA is TGTGCCAGCAGCTCCCTCAGTCAGACCCAGTACTTC. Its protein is CASSSLSQTQYF.

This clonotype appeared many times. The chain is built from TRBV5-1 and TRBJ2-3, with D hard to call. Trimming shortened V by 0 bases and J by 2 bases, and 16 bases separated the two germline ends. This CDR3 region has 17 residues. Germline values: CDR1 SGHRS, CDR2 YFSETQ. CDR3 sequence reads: CASSLAGGSAITDTQYF. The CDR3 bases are TGCGCCAGCAGCTTGGCCGGCGGCAGCGCAATCACAGATACGCAGTATTTT.

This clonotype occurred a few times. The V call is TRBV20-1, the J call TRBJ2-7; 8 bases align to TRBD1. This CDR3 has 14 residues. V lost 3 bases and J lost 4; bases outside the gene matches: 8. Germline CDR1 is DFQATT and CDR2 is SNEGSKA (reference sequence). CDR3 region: CSASWPGGSYEQYF. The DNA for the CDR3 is TGCAGTGCTAGTTGGCCAGGGGGCTCGTACGAGCAGTACTTC.

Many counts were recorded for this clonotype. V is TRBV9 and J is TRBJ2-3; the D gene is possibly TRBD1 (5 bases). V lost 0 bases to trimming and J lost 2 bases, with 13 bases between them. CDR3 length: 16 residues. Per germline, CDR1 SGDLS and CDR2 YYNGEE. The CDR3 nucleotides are TGTGCCAGCAGCGTAGCCCAGGGTATTGCCACAGATACGCAGTATTTT. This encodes CASSVAQGIATDTQYF.

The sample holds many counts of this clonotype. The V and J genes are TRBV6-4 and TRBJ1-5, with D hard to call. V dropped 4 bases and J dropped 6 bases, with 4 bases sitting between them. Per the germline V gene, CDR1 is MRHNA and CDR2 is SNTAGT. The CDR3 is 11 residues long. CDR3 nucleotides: TGTGCCAGCAGTGTGAGTCAGCCCCAGCATTTT. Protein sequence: CASSVSQPQHF.

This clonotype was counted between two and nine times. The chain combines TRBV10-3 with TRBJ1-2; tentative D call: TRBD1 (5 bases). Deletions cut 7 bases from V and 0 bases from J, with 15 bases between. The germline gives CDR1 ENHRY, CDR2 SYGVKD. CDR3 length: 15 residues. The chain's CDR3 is CAINPSAGSNYGYTF. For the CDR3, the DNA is TGTGCCATCAATCCATCGGCAGGGTCTAACTATGGCTACACCTTC.

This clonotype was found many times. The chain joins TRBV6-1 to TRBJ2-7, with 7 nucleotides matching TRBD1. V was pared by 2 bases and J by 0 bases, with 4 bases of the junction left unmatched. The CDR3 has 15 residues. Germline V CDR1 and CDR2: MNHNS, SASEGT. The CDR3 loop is CASSESDRSSYEQYF. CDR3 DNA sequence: TGTGCCAGCAGTGAATCGGACAGGTCCTCCTACGAGCAGTACTTC.

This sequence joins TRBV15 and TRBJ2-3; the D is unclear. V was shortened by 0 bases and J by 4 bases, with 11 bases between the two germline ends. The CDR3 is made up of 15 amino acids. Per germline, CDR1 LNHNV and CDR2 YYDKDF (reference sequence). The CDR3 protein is CATSRDIWEADTQYF. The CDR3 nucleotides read TGTGCCACCAGCAGAGACATATGGGAAGCAGATACGCAGTATTTT. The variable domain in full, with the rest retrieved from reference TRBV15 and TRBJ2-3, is DAMVIQNPRYQVTQFGKPVTLSCSQTLNHNVMYWYQQKSSQAPKLLFHYYDKDFNNEADTPDNFQSRRPNTSFCFLDIRSPGLGDTAMYLCATSRDIWEADTQYFGPGTRLTVL.

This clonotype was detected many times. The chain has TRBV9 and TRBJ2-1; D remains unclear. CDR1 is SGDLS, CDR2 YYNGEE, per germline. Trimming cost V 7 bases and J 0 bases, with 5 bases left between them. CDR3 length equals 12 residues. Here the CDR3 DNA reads TGTGCCAGCGGGGTCTCCTACAATGAGCAGTTCTTC. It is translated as CASGVSYNEQFF.

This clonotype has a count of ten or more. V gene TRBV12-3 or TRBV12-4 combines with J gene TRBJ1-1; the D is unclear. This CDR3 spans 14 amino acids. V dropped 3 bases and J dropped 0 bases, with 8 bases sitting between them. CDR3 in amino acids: CASSFSRVNTEAFF. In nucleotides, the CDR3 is TGTGCCAGCAGTTTTAGTAGAGTGAACACTGAAGCTTTCTTT.

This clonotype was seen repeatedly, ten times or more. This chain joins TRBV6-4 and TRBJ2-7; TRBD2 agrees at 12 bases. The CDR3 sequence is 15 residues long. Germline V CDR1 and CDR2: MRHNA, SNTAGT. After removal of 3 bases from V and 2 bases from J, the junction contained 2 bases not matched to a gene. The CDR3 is CASSELAGGAYEQYF. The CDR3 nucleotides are TGTGCCAGCAGTGAACTAGCGGGGGGAGCCTACGAGCAGTACTTC.